Many counts were recorded for the clone carrying this T cell receptor (beta chain). This sample was taken from a study of human T cells and chemical hapten exposure. Study in general: Skin of the upper inner arm, approximately 2 cm by approximately 2 cm, received 2% DPC for sensitization.

With 5 bases removed from V and 4 bases from J, the gap between germline ends came to 15 bases. There are 15 residues in the CDR3. Germline CDR1 and CDR2: SGHTA and FQGNSA. Time point here: patch test 1, 2 weeks after DPC sensitization. Sample treatment: therapeutic diphenylcyclopropenone sensitization with weekly scalp DPC. In the original workflow: Per-sample TCR counts ranged from 23,224 to 690,600, median around 100,000. One entry per CDR3 protein, called by TCRdb with MiXCR from the RACE reads. V and J calls and clone size were set by TCRdb, not the authors. The data show some 380,000 distinct CDR3 sequences, with roughly 4.8% seen just once and 2% to 2.5% held by the top ten.

The chain has TRBV7-2 and TRBJ1-5; D uncertain. The receptor's source is a woman aged 45-60 years with alopecia areata. Some clones in this sample may be carry-over from other donors' samples. Sequences were derived from whole blood, sampled in connection with sensitization to the hapten diphenylcyclopropenone (DPC). For the CDR3, the DNA is TGTGCCAGCAGCCCACCCGGAAGAGGGAATCAGCCCCAGCATTTT. The encoded protein is CASSPPGRGNQPQHF.